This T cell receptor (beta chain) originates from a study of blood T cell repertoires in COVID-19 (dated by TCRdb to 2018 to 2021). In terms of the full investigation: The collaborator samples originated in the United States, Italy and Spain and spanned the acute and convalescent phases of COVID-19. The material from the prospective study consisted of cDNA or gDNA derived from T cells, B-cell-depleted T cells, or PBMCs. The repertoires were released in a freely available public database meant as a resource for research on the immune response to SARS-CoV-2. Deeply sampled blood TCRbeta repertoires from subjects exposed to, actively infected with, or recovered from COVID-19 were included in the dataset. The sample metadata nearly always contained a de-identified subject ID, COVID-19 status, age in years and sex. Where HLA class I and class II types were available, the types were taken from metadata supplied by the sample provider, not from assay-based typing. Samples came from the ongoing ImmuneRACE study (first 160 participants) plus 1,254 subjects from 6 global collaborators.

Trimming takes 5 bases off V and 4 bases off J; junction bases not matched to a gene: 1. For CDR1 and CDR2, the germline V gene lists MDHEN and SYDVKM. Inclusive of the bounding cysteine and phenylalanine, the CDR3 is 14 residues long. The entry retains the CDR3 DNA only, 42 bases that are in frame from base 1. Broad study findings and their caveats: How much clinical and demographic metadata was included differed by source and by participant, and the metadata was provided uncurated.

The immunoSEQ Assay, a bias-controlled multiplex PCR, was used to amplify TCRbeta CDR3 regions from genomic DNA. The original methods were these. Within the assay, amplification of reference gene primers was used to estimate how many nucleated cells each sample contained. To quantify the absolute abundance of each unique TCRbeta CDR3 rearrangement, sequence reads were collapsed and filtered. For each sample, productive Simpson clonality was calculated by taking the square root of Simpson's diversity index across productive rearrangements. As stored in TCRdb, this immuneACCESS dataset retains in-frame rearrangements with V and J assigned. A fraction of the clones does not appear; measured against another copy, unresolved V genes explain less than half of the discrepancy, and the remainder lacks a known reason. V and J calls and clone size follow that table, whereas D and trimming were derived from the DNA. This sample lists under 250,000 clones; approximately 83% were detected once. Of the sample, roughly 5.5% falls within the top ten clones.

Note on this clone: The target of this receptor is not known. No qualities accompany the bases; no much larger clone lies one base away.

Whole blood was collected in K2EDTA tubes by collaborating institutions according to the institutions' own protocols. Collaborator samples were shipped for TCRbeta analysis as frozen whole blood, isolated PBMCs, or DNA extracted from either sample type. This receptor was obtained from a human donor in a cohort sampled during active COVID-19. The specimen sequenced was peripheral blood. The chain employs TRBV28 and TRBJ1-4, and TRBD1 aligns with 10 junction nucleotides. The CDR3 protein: CASSGQGGNEKLFF. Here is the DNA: TGTGCCAGCAGTGGACAGGGGGGTAATGAAAAACTGTTTTTT.